Each of the 14 T cell receptor beta chains below was sequenced from the same sample in a study of Tregs in tolerant kidney transplant recipients (dated by TCRdb to the late 2010s). To prepare the library, the immunoSEQ multiplex PCR assay was applied. TCRdb holds this immuneACCESS table with in-frame rearrangements only. Some clones are missing; in checked studies, unresolved V genes explain under half, and the rest has no known cause. The sample table records over 55,000 clones; around 88% of these occur just once. In total, the top ten clones hold 4% to 6.5% of the sample. Sequencing was carried out using CD4+ T cells from blood. Source of these receptors: a human donor in good health.

This clone appeared a single time. This chain links TRBV7-2 with TRBJ2-2; D is possibly TRBD2 (5 bases). CDR3 size: 17 residues. CDR1 is SGHTA and CDR2 is FQGNSA in the germline V gene. V was trimmed by 1 base and J by 0 bases, leaving 12 bases between them. The CDR3 bases are TGTGCCAGCAGCTTAGTTTGGGGAGACACGAACACCGGGGAGCTGTTTTTT. Translating gives CASSLVWGDTNTGELFF.

The V and J genes are TRBV30 and TRBJ2-3; the D is unclear. The V gene lost 2 bases and the J gene lost 2 bases, with 11 bases spanning the gap. Germline lookup yields CDR1 GTSNPN and CDR2 SVGIG (reference sequence). The CDR3 is 14 residues long. The CDR3 loop is CAWSSKAPTDTQYF. For the CDR3, the DNA is TGTGCCTGGAGTTCTAAGGCCCCCACAGATACGCAGTATTTT.

V usage is TRBV19 and J usage is TRBJ2-5; 7 bases map to TRBD2. The CDR3 has 15 residues. The V and J ends lost 1 base and 4 bases, in that order; junction bases with no gene match: 6. In germline, CDR1 is LNHDA, CDR2 SQIVND (reference sequence). The CDR3, as DNA: TGTGCCAGTAGTATAGCGGGACTAAGGGGAGAGACCCAGTACTTC. Translation: CASSIAGLRGETQYF.

The rearrangement links TRBV7-2 to TRBJ2-7, with TRBD2 identical over 14 bases. Germline CDR1 reads SGHTA; CDR2 reads FQGNSA. J lost 3 bases, V lost 8 bases, and 9 bases had no gene match. The CDR3 loop spans 16 amino acids. The CDR3 coding sequence is TGTGCCAGCGGTCAAGGACTAGCGGGAGGATACTACGAGCAGTACTTC. The encoded protein is CASGQGLAGGYYEQYF.

This clone was detected only a few times. V usage is TRBV2 and J usage is TRBJ2-3; 7 positions agree with TRBD1. CDR1 and CDR2 from the germline V gene are SNHLY and FYNNEI. The CDR3 has 15 amino acids. J was trimmed by 2 bases and V by 3 bases; bases with no gene match: 5. The CDR3 coding sequence is TGTGCCAGCAGTGACTCCACAGGGGCCACAGATACGCAGTATTTT. This gives the protein CASSDSTGATDTQYF.

The CDR3 is CASSSGRMVNEQFF. CDR3 sequence (DNA): TGTGCCAGCAGTAGCGGGAGGATGGTCAATGAGCAGTTCTTC. The genes are TRBV7-2 and TRBJ2-1; 10 bases agree with TRBD2. After removal of 6 bases from V and 6 bases from J, the junction contained 5 bases not matched to a gene. Germline CDR1 SGHTA, CDR2 FQGNSA. The CDR3 totals 14 residues.

This chain connects TRBV5-6 to TRBJ1-2, with 9 bases lining up with TRBD1. Germline assignment: CDR1 SGHDT and CDR2 YYEEEE. V lost 4 bases and J lost 4; bases outside the gene matches: 11. The length of the CDR3 is 16 residues. The CDR3 region is CASSPGQGEIGYGYTF. Written as DNA, the CDR3 is TGTGCCAGCAGCCCGGGACAGGGTGAGATTGGCTATGGCTACACCTTC.

This CDR3 is CAWSLYGSQPQHF. CDR3 DNA: TGTGCCTGGAGTCTCTACGGGAGTCAGCCCCAGCATTTT. This chain connects TRBV30 to TRBJ1-5, with D uncertain. The germline gives CDR1 GTSNPN, CDR2 SVGIG (reference sequence). Deletions cut 2 bases from V and 6 bases from J, with 11 bases between. This CDR3 has 13 amino acids.

V usage is TRBV19 and J usage is TRBJ2-1, with D perhaps TRBD1 (5 bases). V was cut by 1 base and J by 0 bases, with 10 bases left in between. The germline gives CDR1 LNHDA, CDR2 SQIVND (reference sequence). The CDR3 consists of 16 residues. In DNA form, the CDR3 reads TGTGCCAGTAGTATAGGCCAGGGAACCTCCTACAATGAGCAGTTCTTC. Translated, it gives CASSIGQGTSYNEQFF.

The J gene is TRBJ2-7, the V gene TRBV20-1, with D uncertain. The germline V gene encodes CDR1 DFQATT and CDR2 SNEGSKA (reference sequence). The length of the CDR3 is 11 residues. V lost 1 base to trimming and J lost 6 bases, with 7 bases between them. DNA of the CDR3: TGCAGTGCTAGAGGGACGGGCGAGCAGTACTTC. Its translation is CSARGTGEQYF.

This chain connects TRBV10-3 to TRBJ2-7; 10 bases map to TRBD1. The CDR3 totals 14 residues. The V and J ends lost 9 bases and 2 bases, in that order; junction bases with no gene match: 7. Germline CDR1 reads ENHRY; CDR2 reads SYGVKD. The CDR3 nucleotides read TGTGCCATACAAAATGGACAGGGGGCCTACGAGCAGTACTTC. This encodes CAIQNGQGAYEQYF.

This chain links TRBV10-3 with TRBJ2-3, with D unresolved. CDR1 ENHRY and CDR2 SYGVKD come from the germline V gene. The CDR3 runs to 13 residues. Trimming pared 4 bases from V and 6 bases from J, leaving 11 bases between. CDR3 amino acids: CAISANVRDTQYF. CDR3 DNA sequence: TGTGCCATCAGTGCAAACGTCCGCGATACGCAGTATTTT.

The chain has TRBV5-6 and TRBJ2-2; TRBD2 aligns across 15 bases. This CDR3 is built from 18 residues. In germline, CDR1 is SGHDT, CDR2 YYEEEE. Trimming took 4 bases from V and 5 from J; bases not matched to a gene: 9. CDR3: CASSGLGLAGGGTGELFF. In DNA, the CDR3 is TGTGCCAGCAGCGGACTCGGACTAGCGGGAGGGGGTACCGGGGAGCTGTTTTTT.

The chain recombines TRBV15 with TRBJ1-2; D is unresolved. The V end lost 0 bases, the J end lost 8 bases, and 13 bases lay between the germline ends. The germline V gene has CDR1 LNHNV and CDR2 YYDKDF (reference sequence). The length of the CDR3 is 14 residues. CDR3 residues: CATSRDGPFRGYTF. In DNA, the CDR3 is TGTGCCACCAGCAGAGATGGGCCCTTCAGGGGCTACACCTTC.